This is a list of T cell receptor beta chains from one sample in a study of T-cell memory formation after mild COVID-19. TCRdb processed the 5' RACE reads anew with MiXCR; each CDR3 protein has one entry. The table lists about 160,000 distinct CDR3 sequences, roughly 28% of them singletons. Sequencing input: PBMCs or a T cell subset sorted from them (not recorded which). These receptor sequences come from an adult woman who had mild COVID-19 (a few samples of this study predate the infection). Cell type and time point are not known. The conserved cysteine and the conserved F or W are not part of the CDR3 here. D genes are given only for firm matches.

V gene,D gene,J gene,CDR3 protein
TRBV3-1,TRBD2,TRBJ2-5,ASSRSGLAGGSLRETQY
TRBV15,NA,TRBJ2-3,ATSREVDTQY
TRBV29-1,TRBD1,TRBJ2-5,SVGRDRAETQY
TRBV7-8,TRBD1,TRBJ1-5,ASSWGQNNQPQH
TRBV7-8,NA,TRBJ2-1,ASSFQSGYNNEQF
TRBV7-2,TRBD1,TRBJ2-5,ASSSAGQGQETQY
TRBV14,NA,TRBJ2-2,ASSQGMISPGELF
TRBV2,NA,TRBJ1-6,ASTGQSSYNSPLH
TRBV7-2,TRBD2,TRBJ2-1,ASSNHPLAGGSYNEQF
TRBV12-3/TRBV12-4,NA,TRBJ2-7,ASSLPEGHYEQY
TRBV20-1,NA,TRBJ2-6,SATGLPGANVLT
TRBV30,NA,TRBJ2-4,AWSVLAGGNIQY
TRBV20-1,NA,TRBJ2-7,SARDPGGVNEQY
TRBV7-6,TRBD2,TRBJ2-1,ASSLLAGAYNEQF
TRBV2,NA,TRBJ2-2,ASITGSGELF
TRBV12-5,NA,TRBJ1-6,AASGYNSPLH
TRBV20-1,NA,TRBJ2-7,SVEPGEQY
TRBV12-3/TRBV12-4,TRBD2,TRBJ2-7,ASRYRTSGRASEQY
TRBV3-1,TRBD1,TRBJ1-2,ASSQVAGGAGYT
TRBV10-3,TRBD1,TRBJ1-2,AISPGGLGYGYT
TRBV3-1,NA,TRBJ2-5,ASSGTFLRSFQETQY
TRBV12-3/TRBV12-4,NA,TRBJ1-2,ASSLGRNYGYT
TRBV29-1,NA,TRBJ2-7,SVETYGTHSYEQY
TRBV6-1,NA,TRBJ2-2,ATHQATNTGELF
TRBV7-2,NA,TRBJ1-5,ASSLGSTTNQPQH
TRBV24-1,NA,TRBJ2-1,ATSAEGRVPF
TRBV6-9,NA,TRBJ2-3,ASSYWFGRGRWTDTQY
TRBV20-1,TRBD2,TRBJ2-1,SATSAGSSNEQF
TRBV20-1,NA,TRBJ2-1,SARRIRDSQF
TRBV29-1,TRBD1,TRBJ1-2,SVPDRAGGYT
TRBV6-5,TRBD2,TRBJ2-7,ASRATTSGKREQY
TRBV19,TRBD1,TRBJ1-1,ASSITLAGGMDTEAF
TRBV7-9,NA,TRBJ2-3,ASSLSGRWGTDTQY
TRBV11-2,TRBD2,TRBJ2-1,ASSSFPGGESYNEQF
TRBV7-9,NA,TRBJ1-1,ASSLGGMNTEAF
TRBV20-1,NA,TRBJ1-1,SARTSGRTNTEAF
TRBV5-1,NA,TRBJ1-2,ASSLGAVDYGYT
TRBV28,NA,TRBJ2-7,ASRGSHSYEQY
TRBV15,NA,TRBJ1-5,ATSPTSNQPQH
TRBV20-1,TRBD2,TRBJ2-7,SWTSGHYEQY
TRBV11-1,TRBD1,TRBJ2-7,ASSLAGTGGYEQY
TRBV2,NA,TRBJ2-1,ASSEAGPKAEQF
TRBV4-2,NA,TRBJ2-5,ASSQGRGGKETQY
TRBV10-3,TRBD1,TRBJ2-1,AISESYDRDYNEQF
TRBV5-5,NA,TRBJ2-5,ASSLAGDPAAQY
TRBV25-1,NA,TRBJ2-7,ASSPTGTPYEQY
TRBV4-3,NA,TRBJ2-7,ASSQDGWDYEQY